The 5 T cell receptor beta chains below were found in one sample sequenced in a study of blood T cell repertoires in COVID-19. Here immunoSEQ multiplex PCR was the method, and the copy in TCRdb shows in-frame clones only, minus some. The sample yields about 440,000 clones, around 88% seen once. The sequencing input was peripheral blood. The receptors derive from a woman aged 45-59 years with COVID-19, enrolled during active disease.

The chain links TRBV7-6 to TRBJ2-3; D not certain. Trimming took 7 bases from V and 1 from J, leaving 12 bases between them. The germline V gene encodes CDR1 SGHVS and CDR2 FNYEAQ. The CDR3 has 14 residues. CDR3 region: CASTHSLGTDTQYF. For the CDR3, the DNA is TGTGCCAGCACGCACAGCCTTGGCACAGATACGCAGTATTTT.

The V and J genes are TRBV29-1 and TRBJ2-3; 9 bases fit TRBD1. Trimming took 3 bases from V and 3 from J; bases not matched to a gene: 10. The CDR3 runs 16 residues. Germline CDR1 and CDR2: SQVTM and ANQGSEA. CDR3 residues: CSVEEPGQGFTDTQYF. The CDR3 nucleotides are TGCAGCGTTGAGGAGCCGGGACAGGGTTTTACAGATACGCAGTATTTT.

The genes are TRBV6-1 and TRBJ2-3, with a tentative D call TRBD2 (6 bases). In germline, CDR1 is MNHNS, CDR2 SASEGT. The CDR3 extends over 13 amino acids. The V end was cut by 2 bases, the J end by 4 bases, with 7 bases between. CDR3 nucleotide sequence: TGTGCCAGCAGTGAATGGGAGGCAGATACGCAGTATTTT. Protein sequence: CASSEWEADTQYF.

This clone was detected only once. The chain links TRBV28 to TRBJ1-2, with TRBD1 matching 9 bases. The CDR3 covers 15 residues. The V gene end was trimmed by 7 bases and the J gene end by 0 bases; junction bases not matched to a gene: 6. Germline V gene sequence: CDR1 MDHEN, CDR2 SYDVKM. In DNA, the CDR3 is TGTGCCAGCATCAGACAGGGGGGGACTAACTATGGCTACACCTTC. Translated, it gives CASIRQGGTNYGYTF.

The chain is built from TRBV10-3 and TRBJ2-2; 12 positions agree with TRBD2. This CDR3 has 17 residues. The trim removed 7 bases at V and 7 bases at J, leaving 13 bases unmatched. Germline loops: CDR1 ENHRY, CDR2 SYGVKD. The CDR3 region has the DNA TGTGCCATCACCGAGGGAGGACTAGCGGGGTCGGGCGGGGAGCTGTTTTTT. It encodes CAITEGGLAGSGGELFF.